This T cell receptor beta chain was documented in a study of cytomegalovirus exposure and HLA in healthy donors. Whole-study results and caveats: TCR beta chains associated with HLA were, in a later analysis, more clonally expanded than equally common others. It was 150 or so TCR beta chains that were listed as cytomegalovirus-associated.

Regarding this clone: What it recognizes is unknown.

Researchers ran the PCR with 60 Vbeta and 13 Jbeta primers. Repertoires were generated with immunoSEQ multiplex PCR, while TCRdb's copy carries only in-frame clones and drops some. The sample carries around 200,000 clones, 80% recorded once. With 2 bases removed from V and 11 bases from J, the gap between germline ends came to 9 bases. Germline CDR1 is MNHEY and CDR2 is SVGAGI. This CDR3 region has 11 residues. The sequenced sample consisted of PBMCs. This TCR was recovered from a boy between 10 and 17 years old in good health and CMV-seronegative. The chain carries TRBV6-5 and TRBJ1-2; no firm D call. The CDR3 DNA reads TGTGCCAGCAGTTACCAGGATGCTTACACCTTC. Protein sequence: CASSYQDAYTF.